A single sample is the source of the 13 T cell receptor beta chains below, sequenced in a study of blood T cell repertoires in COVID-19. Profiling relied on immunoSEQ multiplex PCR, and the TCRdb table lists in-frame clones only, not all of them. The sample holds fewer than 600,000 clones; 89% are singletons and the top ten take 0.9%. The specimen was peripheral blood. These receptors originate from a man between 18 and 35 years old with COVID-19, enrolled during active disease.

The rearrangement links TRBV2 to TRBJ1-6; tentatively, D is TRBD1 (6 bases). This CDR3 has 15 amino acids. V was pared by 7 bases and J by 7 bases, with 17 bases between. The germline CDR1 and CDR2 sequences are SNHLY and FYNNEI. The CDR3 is CASKGEGQSNSPLHF. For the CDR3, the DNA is TGTGCCAGCAAGGGAGAAGGACAGTCAAATTCACCCCTCCACTTT.

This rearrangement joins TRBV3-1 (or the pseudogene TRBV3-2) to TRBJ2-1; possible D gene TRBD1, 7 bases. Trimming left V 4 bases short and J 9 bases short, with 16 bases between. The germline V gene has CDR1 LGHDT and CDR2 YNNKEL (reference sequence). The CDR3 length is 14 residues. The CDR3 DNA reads TGTGCCAGCAGCCTTTCGACAGGGAGGACTGAGCAGTTCTTC. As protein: CASSLSTGRTEQFF.

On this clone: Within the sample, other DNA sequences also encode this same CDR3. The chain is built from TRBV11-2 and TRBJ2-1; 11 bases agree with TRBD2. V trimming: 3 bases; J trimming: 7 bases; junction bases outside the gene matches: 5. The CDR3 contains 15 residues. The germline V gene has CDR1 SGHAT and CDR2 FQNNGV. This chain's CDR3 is CASSLSLAGGNEQFF. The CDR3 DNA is TGTGCCAGCAGCTTGAGCCTAGCGGGAGGAAATGAGCAGTTCTTC.

CDR3: CASSGEGSQRFF. The DNA of the CDR3 is TGTGCCAGCAGTGGGGAAGGGAGCCAGAGGTTCTTT. The V and J genes are TRBV2 and TRBJ1-1; the D is unclear. CDR1 and CDR2 (germline): SNHLY, FYNNEI. CDR3 length: 12 amino acids. Deletions cut 4 bases from V and 14 bases from J, with 17 bases between. Looking up the rest from reference TRBV2 and TRBJ1-1 gives the full variable domain: EPEVTQTPSHQVTQMGQEVILRCVPISNHLYFYWYRQILGQKVEFLVSFYNNEISEKSEIFDDQFSVERPDGSNFTLKIRSTKLEDSAMYFCASSGEGSQRFFGQGTRLTVV.

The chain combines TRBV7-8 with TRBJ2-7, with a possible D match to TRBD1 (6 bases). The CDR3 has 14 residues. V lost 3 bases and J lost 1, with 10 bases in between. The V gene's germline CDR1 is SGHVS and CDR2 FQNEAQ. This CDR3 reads CASSFGQGSYEQYF. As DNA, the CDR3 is TGTGCCAGCAGCTTTGGGCAGGGGTCCTACGAGCAGTACTTC.

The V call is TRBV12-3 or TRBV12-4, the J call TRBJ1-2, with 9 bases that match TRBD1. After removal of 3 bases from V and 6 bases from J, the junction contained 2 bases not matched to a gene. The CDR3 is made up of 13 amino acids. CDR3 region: CASSFRTGDGYTF. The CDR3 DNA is TGTGCCAGCAGTTTTAGGACAGGGGATGGCTACACCTTC.

The CDR3 is CASSNDTTREDQPQHF. The DNA of the CDR3 is TGTGCCAGCAGCAACGACACCACCCGGGAGGATCAGCCCCAGCATTTT. The chain carries TRBV21-1 and TRBJ1-5. TRBV21-1 is classified as a pseudogene. The CDR3 totals 16 residues.

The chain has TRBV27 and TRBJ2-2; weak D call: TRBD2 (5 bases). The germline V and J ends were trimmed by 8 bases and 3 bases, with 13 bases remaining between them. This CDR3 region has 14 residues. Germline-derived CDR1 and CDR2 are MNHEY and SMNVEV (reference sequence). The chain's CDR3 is CASRGSRDTGELFF. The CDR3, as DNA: TGTGCCAGCCGGGGATCCCGGGACACCGGGGAGCTGTTTTTT.

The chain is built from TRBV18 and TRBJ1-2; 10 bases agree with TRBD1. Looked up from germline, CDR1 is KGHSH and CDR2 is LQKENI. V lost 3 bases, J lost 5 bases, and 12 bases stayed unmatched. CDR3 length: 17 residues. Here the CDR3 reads CASSPSRDRGLRYGYTF. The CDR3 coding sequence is TGTGCCAGCTCACCCTCCCGGGACAGGGGTCTCCGATATGGCTACACCTTC.

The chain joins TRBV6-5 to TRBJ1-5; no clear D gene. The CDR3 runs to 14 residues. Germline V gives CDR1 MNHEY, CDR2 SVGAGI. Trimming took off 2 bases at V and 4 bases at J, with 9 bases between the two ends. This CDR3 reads CASSYEFGNQPQHF. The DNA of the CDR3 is TGTGCCAGCAGTTACGAGTTCGGGAATCAGCCCCAGCATTTT.

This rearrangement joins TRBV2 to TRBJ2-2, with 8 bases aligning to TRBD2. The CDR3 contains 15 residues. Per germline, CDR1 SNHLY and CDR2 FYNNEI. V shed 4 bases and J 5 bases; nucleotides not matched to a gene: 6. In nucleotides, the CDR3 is TGTGCCAGCAGTGGCTTTAGCGGGGCAACCGGGGAGCTGTTTTTT. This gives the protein CASSGFSGATGELFF. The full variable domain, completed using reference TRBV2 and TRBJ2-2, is EPEVTQTPSHQVTQMGQEVILRCVPISNHLYFYWYRQILGQKVEFLVSFYNNEISEKSEIFDDQFSVERPDGSNFTLKIRSTKLEDSAMYFCASSGFSGATGELFFGEGSRLTVL.

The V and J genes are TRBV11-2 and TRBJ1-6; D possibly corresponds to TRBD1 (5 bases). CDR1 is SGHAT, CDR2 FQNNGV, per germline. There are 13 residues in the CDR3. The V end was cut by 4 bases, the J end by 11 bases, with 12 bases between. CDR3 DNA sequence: TGTGCCAGCAGCTGGGGCAGGGCGACACCCCTCCACTTT. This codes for CASSWGRATPLHF.

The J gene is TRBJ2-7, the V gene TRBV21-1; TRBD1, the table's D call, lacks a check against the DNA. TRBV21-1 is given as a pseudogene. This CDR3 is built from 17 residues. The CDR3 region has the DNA TGTGCCAGCAGCAAAGGGACAGGGACGGTCTGGACCTACGAGCAGTACTTC. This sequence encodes CASSKGTGTVWTYEQYF.